This T cell receptor beta chain was observed in a study of cytomegalovirus exposure and HLA in healthy donors. Findings and caveats of the study: There were reportedly fewer N-insertions in an Asian-associated ancestry cluster than the approximately 700-donor mean, in a later analysis. Some TCR beta chains (roughly 160 of them) were listed as cytomegalovirus-associated.

Use of 60 Vbeta and 13 Jbeta primers characterized the PCR. The protocol was immunoSEQ multiplex PCR, while the TCRdb copy is restricted to in-frame clones and leaves out a portion. The data hold roughly 140,000 clones, with 80% observed a single time. Details on this clone: Its antigen is not known.

The CDR3 is made up of 12 amino acids. Germline V lookup: CDR1 MNHNS, CDR2 SASEGT. V lost 1 base and J lost 7, with 5 bases in between. The chain links TRBV6-1 to TRBJ1-5; D not resolved. The sequence was collected from a man younger than 40 in good health and CMV-seronegative. The material sequenced was PBMCs. CDR3: CASSEGGQPQHF. CDR3 bases: TGTGCCAGCAGTGAAGGCGGACAGCCCCAGCATTTT.